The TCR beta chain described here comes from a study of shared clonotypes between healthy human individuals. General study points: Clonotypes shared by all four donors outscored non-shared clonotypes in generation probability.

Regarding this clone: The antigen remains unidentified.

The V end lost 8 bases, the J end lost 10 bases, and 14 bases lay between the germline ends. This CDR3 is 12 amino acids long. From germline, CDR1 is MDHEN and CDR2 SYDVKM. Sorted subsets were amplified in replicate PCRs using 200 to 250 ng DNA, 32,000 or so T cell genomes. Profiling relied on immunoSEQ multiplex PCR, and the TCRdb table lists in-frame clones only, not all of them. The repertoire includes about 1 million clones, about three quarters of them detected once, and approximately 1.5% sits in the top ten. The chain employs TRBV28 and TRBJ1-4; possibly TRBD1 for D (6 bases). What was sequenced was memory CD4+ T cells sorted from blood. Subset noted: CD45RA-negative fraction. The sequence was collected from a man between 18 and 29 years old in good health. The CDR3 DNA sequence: TGTGCCAGCCTCACAGGGAGGGTAAAACTGTTTTTT. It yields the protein CASLTGRVKLFF.